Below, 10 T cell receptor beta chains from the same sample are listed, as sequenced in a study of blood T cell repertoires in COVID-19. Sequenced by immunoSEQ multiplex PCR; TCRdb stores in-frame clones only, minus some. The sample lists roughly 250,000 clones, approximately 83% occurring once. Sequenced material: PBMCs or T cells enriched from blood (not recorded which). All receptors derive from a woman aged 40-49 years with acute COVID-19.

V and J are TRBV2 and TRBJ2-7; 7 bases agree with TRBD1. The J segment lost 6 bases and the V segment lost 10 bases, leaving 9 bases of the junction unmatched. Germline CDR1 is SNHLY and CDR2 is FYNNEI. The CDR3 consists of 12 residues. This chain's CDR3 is CANRRGGSEQYF. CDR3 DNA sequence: TGTGCCAACAGAAGAGGGGGCAGCGAGCAGTACTTC.

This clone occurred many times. The CDR3 spells CATYGTGISYEQYF. Written as DNA, the CDR3 is TGTGCCACCTATGGGACAGGGATTTCCTACGAGCAGTACTTC. V usage is TRBV24-1 and J usage is TRBJ2-7; 9 bases map to TRBD1. The CDR3 consists of 14 residues. In germline, CDR1 is KGHDR, CDR2 SFDVKD. V lost 9 bases and J lost 1; bases outside the gene matches: 6.

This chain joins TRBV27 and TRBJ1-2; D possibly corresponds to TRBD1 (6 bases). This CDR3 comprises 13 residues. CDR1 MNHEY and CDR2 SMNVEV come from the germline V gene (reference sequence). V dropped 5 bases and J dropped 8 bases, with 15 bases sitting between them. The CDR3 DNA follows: TGTGCCAGCAGTCTCACCGGGACATCGGGCTACACCTTC. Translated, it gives CASSLTGTSGYTF.

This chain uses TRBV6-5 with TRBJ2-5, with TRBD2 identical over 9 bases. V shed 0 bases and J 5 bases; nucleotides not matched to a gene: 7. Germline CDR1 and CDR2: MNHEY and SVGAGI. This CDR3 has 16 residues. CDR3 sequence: CASSYSNSGGLETQYF. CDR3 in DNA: TGTGCCAGCAGTTACTCGAATAGCGGGGGTCTGGAGACCCAGTACTTC.

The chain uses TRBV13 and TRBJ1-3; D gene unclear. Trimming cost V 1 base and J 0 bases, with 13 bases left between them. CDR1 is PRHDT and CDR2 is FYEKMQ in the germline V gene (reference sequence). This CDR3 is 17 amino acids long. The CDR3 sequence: CASSLEGLAGSGNTIYF. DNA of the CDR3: TGTGCCAGCAGCTTAGAGGGTCTTGCGGGCTCTGGAAACACCATATATTTT.

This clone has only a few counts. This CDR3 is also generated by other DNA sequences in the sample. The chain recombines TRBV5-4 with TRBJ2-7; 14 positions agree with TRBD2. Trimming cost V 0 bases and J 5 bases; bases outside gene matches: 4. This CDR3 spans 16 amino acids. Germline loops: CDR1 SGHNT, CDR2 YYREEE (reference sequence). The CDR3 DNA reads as TGTGCCAGCAGCTTGGGTGGGACTAGCGGGAGTCACGAGCAGTACTTC. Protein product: CASSLGGTSGSHEQYF.

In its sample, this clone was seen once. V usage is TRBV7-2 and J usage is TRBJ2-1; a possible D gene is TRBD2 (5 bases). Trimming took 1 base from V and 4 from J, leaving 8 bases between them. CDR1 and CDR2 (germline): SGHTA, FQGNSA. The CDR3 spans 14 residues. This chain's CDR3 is CASSLVASYNEQFF. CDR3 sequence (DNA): TGTGCCAGCAGCTTAGTAGCGAGTTACAATGAGCAGTTCTTC.

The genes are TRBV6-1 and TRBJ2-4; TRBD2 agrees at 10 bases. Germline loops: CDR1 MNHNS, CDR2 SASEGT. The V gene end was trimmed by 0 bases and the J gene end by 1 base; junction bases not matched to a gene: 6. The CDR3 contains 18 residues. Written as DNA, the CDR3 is TGTGCCAGCAGTGAAGCGCGAGCGGGAGGGCCGGCCAAAAACATTCAGTACTTC. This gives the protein CASSEARAGGPAKNIQYF.

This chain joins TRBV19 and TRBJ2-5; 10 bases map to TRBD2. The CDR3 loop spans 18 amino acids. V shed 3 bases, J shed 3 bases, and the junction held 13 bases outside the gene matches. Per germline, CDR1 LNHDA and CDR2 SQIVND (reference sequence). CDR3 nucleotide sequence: TGTGCCAGTAGTATCCTCAATCCCTTACTAGCGGGAAAAGAGACCCAGTACTTC. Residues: CASSILNPLLAGKETQYF. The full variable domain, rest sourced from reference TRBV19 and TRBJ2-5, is DGGITQSPKYLFRKEGQNVTLSCEQNLNHDAMYWYRQDPGQGLRLIYYSQIVNDFQKGDIAEGYSVSREKKESFPLTVTSAQKNPTAFYLCASSILNPLLAGKETQYFGPGTRLLVL.

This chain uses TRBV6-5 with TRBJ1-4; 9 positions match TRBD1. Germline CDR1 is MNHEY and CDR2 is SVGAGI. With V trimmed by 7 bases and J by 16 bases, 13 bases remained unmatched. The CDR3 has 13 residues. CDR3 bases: TGTGCCAGCAACCATAACAGGGGGCAGTTCCCGTTTTTT. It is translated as CASNHNRGQFPFF.